A single sample is the source of the 29 T cell receptor beta chains below, sequenced in a study of blood T cell repertoires in COVID-19. Sequenced by immunoSEQ multiplex PCR; TCRdb stores in-frame clones only, minus some. The table has around 300,000 clones, around 91% seen once; the top ten hold 2% to 2.5%. The sequenced sample was PBMCs or T cells enriched from blood (not recorded which). These receptors were obtained from a woman younger than 30 who had recovered from COVID-19.

The chain employs TRBV21-1 and TRBJ2-3; the D segment call TRBD2 is taken from the table without a DNA check. TRBV21-1 is described as a pseudogene. The CDR3 runs to 16 residues. The CDR3 DNA sequence: TGTGCCAGCAGCTTATGGACTAGCGGGGGGGCCCGTACGCAGTATTTT. Protein sequence: CASSLWTSGGARTQYF.

This clone was recorded once. The chain recombines TRBV6-5 with TRBJ1-1; tentative D call: TRBD1 (6 bases). V lost 1 base to trimming and J lost 8 bases, with 8 bases between them. CDR1 is MNHEY, CDR2 SVGAGI, per germline. This CDR3 has 12 residues. The DNA of the CDR3 is TGTGCCAGCAGTTACTTGGGGGCGGAAGCTTTCTTT. Protein: CASSYLGAEAFF.

V is TRBV14 and J is TRBJ2-7, with 7 bases matching TRBD2. The CDR3 extends over 15 amino acids. CDR1 is SGHDN and CDR2 is FVKESK in the germline V gene. The junction had 10 bases not matched to a gene; V was cut back by 2 bases and J by 6 bases. This CDR3 is CASSQMGRGLPEQYF. In DNA, the CDR3 is TGTGCCAGCAGCCAAATGGGGAGGGGCCTACCCGAGCAGTACTTC.

This clone showed up just once. The genes are TRBV7-9 and TRBJ1-1, with D unresolved. The V end was cut by 5 bases, the J end by 0 bases, with 16 bases between. Germline V lookup: CDR1 SEHNR, CDR2 FQNEAQ (reference sequence). The CDR3 extends over 16 amino acids. The CDR3 loop is CASSLPGKFMNTEAFF. The CDR3 region has the DNA TGTGCCAGCAGCCTCCCGGGGAAATTTATGAACACTGAAGCTTTCTTT. The complete variable domain, with remaining parts taken from reference TRBV7-9 and TRBJ1-1, reads DTGVSQNPRHKITKRGQNVTFRCDPISEHNRLYWYRQTLGQGPEFLTYFQNEAQLEKSRLLSDRFSAERPKGSFSTLEIQRTEQGDSAMYLCASSLPGKFMNTEAFFGQGTRLTVV.

The V and J genes are TRBV7-2 and TRBJ1-1; a weak D match, TRBD1 (6 bases). CDR3 length: 15 amino acids. Per germline, CDR1 SGHTA and CDR2 FQGNSA. Trimming stripped 1 base from V and 1 base from J, with 10 bases between. CDR3 DNA: TGTGCCAGCAGCTTAGTGGCGGGGGCGAACACTGAAGCTTTCTTT. This gives the protein CASSLVAGANTEAFF.

The rearrangement joins TRBV7-3 to TRBJ1-3; D is perhaps TRBD1 (6 bases). CDR1 and CDR2 (germline): SGHTA, FQGTGA. V lost 5 bases and J lost 4, with 18 bases in between. This CDR3 region has 16 residues. The chain's CDR3 is CASSRGGAGEGNTIYF. In DNA, the CDR3 is TGTGCCAGCAGCAGAGGGGGAGCGGGGGAAGGAAACACCATATATTTT.

The chain is built from TRBV14 and TRBJ1-1; maybe TRBD1 (6 bases). Trimming took off 4 bases at V and 4 bases at J, with 22 bases between the two ends. The CDR3 spans 17 residues. The V gene's germline CDR1 is SGHDN and CDR2 FVKESK. The CDR3 nucleotides are TGTGCCAGCAGCCCCCTACAGGGAGGGTTGCGGAGCACTGAAGCTTTCTTT. Translating gives CASSPLQGGLRSTEAFF.

The J gene is TRBJ2-3, the V gene TRBV4-1; 8 bases align to TRBD1. CDR3 length equals 14 residues. The V segment lost 4 bases and the J segment 3 bases; nucleotides outside the gene matches: 3. Germline loops: CDR1 MGHRA, CDR2 YSYEKL. CDR3 sequence: CASSPDRATDTQYF. CDR3 sequence (DNA): TGCGCCAGCAGCCCGGACAGGGCAACAGATACGCAGTATTTT.

The count of this clone is one. This sequence joins TRBV7-9 and TRBJ1-4; 7 nucleotides match TRBD1. V lost 3 bases, J lost 7 bases, and 5 bases stayed unmatched. The CDR3 is made up of 14 amino acids. CDR1 is SEHNR, CDR2 FQNEAQ, per germline (reference sequence). The CDR3 spells CASSLNQGGEKLFF. The CDR3 DNA follows: TGTGCCAGCAGCTTGAACCAGGGGGGTGAAAAACTGTTTTTT.

The gene calls are TRBV2 and TRBJ2-2, with 11 bases fitting TRBD1. CDR3 length equals 17 residues. The V gene's germline CDR1 is SNHLY and CDR2 FYNNEI. V lost 3 bases and J lost 1; bases outside the gene matches: 4. The CDR3 region is CASSEGTGGMNTGELFF. The DNA of the CDR3 is TGTGCCAGCAGTGAGGGGACAGGGGGTATGAACACCGGGGAGCTGTTTTTT.

This clone appeared once. The chain is built from TRBV2 and TRBJ1-4; TRBD1 matches 9 bases. The CDR3 runs 13 residues. V lost 8 bases and J lost 8; bases outside the gene matches: 6. Germline CDR1 is SNHLY and CDR2 is FYNNEI. The DNA for the CDR3 is TGTGCCAGCCTAGACAGGGGGTGGGAAAAACTGTTTTTT. It codes for CASLDRGWEKLFF.

This clone turned up a few times. The V gene is TRBV18, the J gene TRBJ1-4; the D is unclear. The CDR3 sequence is 16 residues long. V was shortened by 3 bases and J by 0 bases, with 11 bases between the two germline ends. CDR1 is KGHSH, CDR2 LQKENI, per germline. CDR3 sequence: CASSPPEFATNEKLFF. Here the CDR3 DNA reads TGTGCCAGCTCACCGCCGGAGTTTGCAACTAATGAAAAACTGTTTTTT.

The V gene is TRBV12-3 or TRBV12-4, the J gene TRBJ2-5; 7 bases fit TRBD2. The length of the CDR3 is 12 residues. Trimming at V came to 5 bases and at J to 4 bases, leaving 1 base not matched to a gene. Here the CDR3 DNA reads TGTGCCAGCAGTACGGGGGGAGAGACCCAGTACTTC. Residues: CASSTGGETQYF.

The chain uses TRBV7-9 and TRBJ2-1, with 10 nucleotides matching TRBD2. This CDR3 contains 15 residues. Unmatched junction bases numbered 3, after V lost 5 bases and J lost 2 bases. Germline V gene data show CDR1 as SEHNR and CDR2 as FQNEAQ (reference sequence). The CDR3 DNA follows: TGTGCCAGCAGCCTGAGCGGGGGGGCCTACAATGAGCAGTTCTTC. This translates into CASSLSGGAYNEQFF.

For the CDR3, the DNA is TGTGCCAGCAGTGAAACCCAGGGGGTCTATGGCTACACCTTC. Protein sequence: CASSETQGVYGYTF. This chain uses TRBV2 with TRBJ1-2, with 7 bases that match TRBD1. CDR3 size: 14 residues. V lost 2 bases to trimming and J lost 4 bases; unmatched junction nucleotides: 4. Germline V lookup: CDR1 SNHLY, CDR2 FYNNEI.

V gene TRBV5-1 combines with J gene TRBJ2-3; D is undetermined. V shed 2 bases and J shed 3 bases, with 7 bases lying between them. The CDR3 spans 13 residues. Germline CDR1 and CDR2: SGHRS and YFSETQ. The CDR3 loop reads CASSFGQTDTQYF. CDR3 nucleotide sequence: TGCGCCAGCAGCTTTGGCCAGACAGATACGCAGTATTTT.

The table lists this clone with a few counts. The chain employs TRBV5-4 and TRBJ2-2, with D hard to call. V dropped 2 bases and J dropped 6 bases, with 8 bases sitting between them. The germline gives CDR1 SGHNT, CDR2 YYREEE (reference sequence). CDR3 size: 13 residues. For the CDR3, the DNA is TGTGCCAGCAGCTTCAGGATCCCCGGGGAGCTGTTTTTT. Protein: CASSFRIPGELFF.

This chain joins TRBV10-1 and TRBJ1-1; 8 bases agree with TRBD1. Germline CDR1 reads WNHNN; CDR2 reads SYGVQD (reference sequence). The CDR3 loop spans 14 amino acids. The J segment lost 2 bases and the V segment lost 6 bases, leaving 5 bases of the junction unmatched. The CDR3 sequence: CASSLDRGNTEAFF. The CDR3 DNA is TGCGCCAGCAGCCTTGACAGGGGTAACACTGAAGCTTTCTTT.

The chain employs TRBV5-1 and TRBJ2-2; 7 bases line up with TRBD2. CDR1 is SGHRS and CDR2 is YFSETQ in the germline V gene. This CDR3 region has 17 residues. Trimming removed 4 bases from V and 1 base from J; junction bases left unmatched: 10. The DNA for the CDR3 is TGCGCCAGCAGCCACATAGGGGTAGCGGGGAACACCGGGGAGCTGTTTTTT. Translation: CASSHIGVAGNTGELFF.

The chain joins TRBV10-1 to TRBJ1-5, with D possibly TRBD1 on 5 matching bases. V lost 2 bases and J lost 5, with 13 bases in between. Germline V gene lookup returns CDR1 WNHNN and CDR2 SYGVQD (reference sequence). The CDR3 sequence is 15 residues long. The CDR3 coding sequence is TGCGCCAGCAGTGAGGGCAGGGTCCGGTATCAGCCCCAGCATTTT. Amino acid sequence: CASSEGRVRYQPQHF.

This chain connects TRBV7-9 to TRBJ2-7, with a possible D match to TRBD1 (5 bases). Germline-derived CDR1 and CDR2 are SEHNR and FQNEAQ (reference sequence). V was trimmed by 5 bases and J by 6 bases, leaving 14 bases between them. This CDR3 has 13 residues. This CDR3 is CASSPLQGSEQYF. The DNA of the CDR3 is TGTGCCAGCAGCCCTCTCCAGGGCAGCGAGCAGTACTTC.

The rearrangement links TRBV2 to TRBJ1-2; D is perhaps TRBD1 (6 bases). The V end was cut by 6 bases, the J end by 0 bases, with 8 bases between. Germline V gene data show CDR1 as SNHLY and CDR2 as FYNNEI. The CDR3 contains 13 residues. The CDR3 spells CASRDRPNYGYTF. The CDR3 coding sequence is TGTGCCAGCAGGGACAGACCTAACTATGGCTACACCTTC.

This clone showed up just once. Here the CDR3 reads CASSRDYYSEQYF. The CDR3, as DNA: TGTGCCAGCAGTCGGGACTACTACTCCGAGCAGTACTTC. The chain links TRBV6-5 to TRBJ2-7; 7 bases are a match to TRBD2. V trimming: 5 bases; J trimming: 6 bases; junction bases outside the gene matches: 7. This CDR3 spans 13 amino acids. The germline gives CDR1 MNHEY, CDR2 SVGAGI.

The chain links TRBV5-1 to TRBJ2-7, with 11 nucleotides matching TRBD2. This CDR3 comprises 16 residues. V was clipped by 4 bases and J by 7 bases; unmatched bases: 13. Germline assignment: CDR1 SGHRS and CDR2 YFSETQ. The CDR3 DNA reads TGCGCCAGCAGCAAGATACTAGCGGGGGCGTCTCGGGAGCAGTACTTC. Encoded protein: CASSKILAGASREQYF.

V gene TRBV19 combines with J gene TRBJ1-1; possibly TRBD1 for D (6 bases). The CDR3 is 14 residues long. Looked up from germline, CDR1 is LNHDA and CDR2 is SQIVND (reference sequence). Between the trimmed V and J ends, which lost 6 bases and 1 base, there was a span of 12 bases. The CDR3 spells CASRQGRGNTEAFF. The CDR3 coding sequence is TGTGCCAGTAGACAGGGTAGGGGGAACACTGAAGCTTTCTTT.

The table lists this clone with a count of one. The chain uses TRBV6-6 and TRBJ1-3; D remains ambiguous. CDR3 length: 13 amino acids. V was shortened by 6 bases and J by 4 bases, with 10 bases between the two germline ends. Germline V gene data show CDR1 as MNHNY and CDR2 as SVGAGI (reference sequence). The CDR3 reads CASRYLAGNTIYF. The CDR3 coding sequence is TGTGCCAGCAGGTATCTAGCGGGAAACACCATATATTTT.

In regard to this clone: Other DNA sequences in this specimen translate into the identical CDR3. The chain recombines TRBV6-1 with TRBJ2-7, with D unresolved. V was cut by 2 bases and J by 2 bases, with 4 bases left in between. The CDR3 has 12 residues. Germline V gene sequence: CDR1 MNHNS, CDR2 SASEGT. CDR3 nucleotides: TGTGCCAGCAGTGAATCCGCCTACGAGCAGTACTTC. The encoded protein is CASSESAYEQYF.

The rearrangement uses TRBV5-1 and TRBJ2-7; 7 nucleotides agree with TRBD1. The CDR3 spans 14 residues. V lost 0 bases, J lost 3 bases, and 3 bases stayed unmatched. The V gene's germline CDR1 is SGHRS and CDR2 YFSETQ. CDR3 DNA sequence: TGCGCCAGCAGCTTGGCGGGACAGAACTACGAGCAGTACTTC. Translation: CASSLAGQNYEQYF.

This clone appeared once. This chain links TRBV9 with TRBJ1-3; D gene ambiguous. V was cut by 1 base and J by 4 bases, with 6 bases left in between. Looked up from germline, CDR1 is SGDLS and CDR2 is YYNGEE. The CDR3 runs to 13 residues. For the CDR3, the DNA is TGTGCCAGCAGCGTACCCAGAGGAAACACCATATATTTT. It is translated as CASSVPRGNTIYF. The variable domain in full, with the rest retrieved from reference TRBV9 and TRBJ1-3, is DSGVTQTPKHLITATGQRVTLRCSPRSGDLSVYWYQQSLDQGLQFLIQYYNGEERAKGNILERFSAQQFPDLHSELNLSSLELGDSALYFCASSVPRGNTIYFGEGSWLTVV.